This TCR beta chain comes out of a study of Graves' ophthalmopathy and Graves' hyperthyroidism. This clonotype was observed at least ten times. The TCR beta CDR3 regions underwent amplification from RNA transcripts. First-round RT-PCR employed HTBI primers, with a second-round multiplex PCR after it. MiXCR was run by TCRdb on the multiplex PCR reads, yielding one entry per CDR3 protein. Of around 470,000 distinct CDR3 sequences in the sample, around 15% were seen once. Germline CDR1 is ENHRY and CDR2 is SYGVKD. The CDR3 has 15 amino acids. V was clipped by 6 bases and J by 4 bases; unmatched bases: 8. The rearrangement uses TRBV10-3 and TRBJ1-2, with TRBD1 matching 10 bases. This clonotype was obtained from a woman aged 25 to 39 with Graves' ophthalmopathy. Sequenced sample: blood. CDR3 DNA: TGTGCCATCAGCGGGGGACAGGGGTCGGGCTATGGCTACACCTTC. It is translated as CAISGGQGSGYGYTF.